The present T cell receptor beta chain was sequenced within a study of blood T cell repertoires in COVID-19. As for the study in general: Both acute and convalescent COVID-19 samples were obtained from the United States, Italy and Spain. The analysed material was cDNA or gDNA that came from T cells, B-cell-depleted T cells, or PBMCs.

Germline-derived CDR1 and CDR2 are MNHNS and SASEGT. With V trimmed by 1 base and J by 5 bases, 5 bases remained unmatched. This CDR3 spans 14 amino acids. In the source study's methods: How many nucleated cells were present was estimated from reference gene primer amplification. Using immunoSEQ multiplex PCR, the repertoire was profiled, and TCRdb retains in-frame clones only, with some absent. V and J calls and clone size are as listed in that table; D and trimming were resolved from the DNA. The sample yields fewer than 60,000 clones, around 79% seen once. The clonotype originates from a man between 70 and 80 years old with acute or convalescent COVID-19. The gene calls are TRBV6-1 and TRBJ2-7; the match to TRBD1 covers 7 bases. Sequencing was carried out using peripheral blood. The CDR3 spells CASSEERDSDEQYF. Here the CDR3 DNA reads TGTGCCAGCAGTGAAGAGAGGGACAGTGACGAGCAGTACTTC.